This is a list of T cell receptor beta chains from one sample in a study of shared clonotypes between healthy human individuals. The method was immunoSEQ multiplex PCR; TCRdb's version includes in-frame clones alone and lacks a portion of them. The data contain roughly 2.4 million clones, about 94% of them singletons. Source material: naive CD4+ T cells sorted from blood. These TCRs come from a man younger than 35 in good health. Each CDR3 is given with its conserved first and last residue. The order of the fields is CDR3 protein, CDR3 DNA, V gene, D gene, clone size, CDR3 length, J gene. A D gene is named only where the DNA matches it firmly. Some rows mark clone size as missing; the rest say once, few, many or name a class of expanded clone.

cdr3_aa: CSVEDGQSYEQYF; cdr3_nt: TGCAGCGTTGAAGATGGGCAGTCCTACGAGCAGTACTTC; v_call: TRBV29-1; d_call: .; clone_size: .; cdr3_length: 13; j_call: TRBJ2-7
cdr3_aa: CASSLGAANEKLFF; cdr3_nt: TGTGCCAGCAGCTTGGGGGCGGCTAATGAAAAACTGTTTTTT; v_call: TRBV5-4; d_call: .; clone_size: .; cdr3_length: 14; j_call: TRBJ1-4
cdr3_aa: CASKGTGDFNSPLHF; cdr3_nt: TGTGCCAGCAAAGGGACGGGGGACTTTAATTCACCCCTCCACTTT; v_call: TRBV2; d_call: .; clone_size: .; cdr3_length: 15; j_call: TRBJ1-6
cdr3_aa: CASSPDRGGYGYTF; cdr3_nt: TGTGCCAGCTCACCAGACCGGGGAGGCTATGGCTACACCTTC; v_call: TRBV18; d_call: .; clone_size: .; cdr3_length: 14; j_call: TRBJ1-2
cdr3_aa: CASSLDGGATNEKLFF; cdr3_nt: TGTGCCAGCAGCTTAGATGGGGGGGCAACTAATGAAAAACTGTTTTTT; v_call: TRBV7-9; d_call: .; clone_size: .; cdr3_length: 16; j_call: TRBJ1-4
cdr3_aa: CASSERTGGPDTQYF; cdr3_nt: TGTGCCAGCAGTGAAAGGACAGGGGGCCCAGATACGCAGTATTTT; v_call: TRBV6-1; d_call: TRBD1; clone_size: .; cdr3_length: 15; j_call: TRBJ2-3
cdr3_aa: CASSFRLAGATSSYEQYF; cdr3_nt: TGTGCCAGCAGCTTCCGACTAGCGGGGGCCACTAGCTCCTACGAGCAGTACTTC; v_call: TRBV5-5; d_call: TRBD2; clone_size: .; cdr3_length: 18; j_call: TRBJ2-7
cdr3_aa: CASSRTWNTEAFF; cdr3_nt: TGTGCCAGCAGCCGCACTTGGAACACTGAAGCTTTCTTT; v_call: TRBV5-4; d_call: .; clone_size: .; cdr3_length: 13; j_call: TRBJ1-1
cdr3_aa: CASSYSTGRESGYTF; cdr3_nt: TGTGCCAGCAGTTACTCAACAGGGCGGGAGTCCGGCTACACCTTC; v_call: TRBV6-6; d_call: .; clone_size: .; cdr3_length: 15; j_call: TRBJ1-2
cdr3_aa: CASSRGTSGRGPEQFF; cdr3_nt: TGTGCCAGTAGTCGCGGGACTAGCGGGAGGGGTCCTGAGCAGTTCTTC; v_call: TRBV19; d_call: TRBD2; clone_size: .; cdr3_length: 16; j_call: TRBJ2-1
cdr3_aa: CASSIVGQARYEQYF; cdr3_nt: TGTGCCAGTAGTATAGTGGGGCAGGCCCGCTACGAGCAGTACTTC; v_call: TRBV19; d_call: .; clone_size: .; cdr3_length: 15; j_call: TRBJ2-7
cdr3_aa: CASSSQGTETQYF; cdr3_nt: TGCGCCAGCAGCTCCCAGGGTACAGAGACCCAGTACTTC; v_call: TRBV5-1; d_call: .; clone_size: .; cdr3_length: 13; j_call: TRBJ2-5
cdr3_aa: CASSPPTGNYGYTF; cdr3_nt: TGTGCCAGCTCACCCCCGACAGGGAACTATGGCTACACCTTC; v_call: TRBV18; d_call: TRBD1; clone_size: .; cdr3_length: 14; j_call: TRBJ1-2
cdr3_aa: CASSPGTSRETQYF; cdr3_nt: TGTGCCAGCAGCCCAGGGACTAGCCGAGAGACCCAGTACTTC; v_call: TRBV7-8; d_call: TRBD2; clone_size: .; cdr3_length: 14; j_call: TRBJ2-5
cdr3_aa: CASSFGGSEANYGYTF; cdr3_nt: TGTGCCAGCAGCTTTGGGGGTTCCGAAGCTAACTATGGCTACACCTTC; v_call: TRBV7-2; d_call: .; clone_size: .; cdr3_length: 16; j_call: TRBJ1-2
cdr3_aa: CASSARTVAYNYGYTF; cdr3_nt: TGTGCCAGTAGTGCCAGGACAGTGGCATATAACTATGGCTACACCTTC; v_call: TRBV19; d_call: .; clone_size: .; cdr3_length: 16; j_call: TRBJ1-2
cdr3_aa: CASTVNNTDTQYF; cdr3_nt: TGTGCCAGCACTGTAAATAACACAGATACGCAGTATTTT; v_call: TRBV21-1; d_call: .; clone_size: .; cdr3_length: 13; j_call: TRBJ2-3
cdr3_aa: CASSGSPFYEQYF; cdr3_nt: TGTGCCAGTAGCGGCAGCCCCTTCTACGAGCAGTACTTC; v_call: TRBV19; d_call: .; clone_size: once; cdr3_length: 13; j_call: TRBJ2-7
cdr3_aa: CASAPGTFEVEQYF; cdr3_nt: TGTGCCAGTGCCCCCGGGACCTTCGAGGTTGAGCAGTACTTC; v_call: TRBV18; d_call: .; clone_size: .; cdr3_length: 14; j_call: TRBJ2-7
cdr3_aa: CASKPSGTDTQYF; cdr3_nt: TGTGCCAGCAAGCCTAGCGGGACAGATACGCAGTATTTT; v_call: TRBV28; d_call: TRBD2; clone_size: .; cdr3_length: 13; j_call: TRBJ2-3
cdr3_aa: CASSYSPGAGWETQYF; cdr3_nt: TGTGCCAGCAGTTACTCGCCCGGGGCTGGTTGGGAGACCCAGTACTTC; v_call: TRBV6-5; d_call: .; clone_size: .; cdr3_length: 16; j_call: TRBJ2-5
cdr3_aa: CAWGREISYNEQFF; cdr3_nt: TGTGCCTGGGGGCGGGAGATCTCCTACAATGAGCAGTTCTTC; v_call: TRBV30; d_call: TRBD2; clone_size: once; cdr3_length: 14; j_call: TRBJ2-1
cdr3_aa: CATLGNRGQPQHF; cdr3_nt: TGTGCCACCTTGGGAAATCGAGGGCAGCCCCAGCATTTT; v_call: TRBV15; d_call: .; clone_size: .; cdr3_length: 13; j_call: TRBJ1-5
cdr3_aa: CASSATVPNQPQHF; cdr3_nt: TGTGCCAGCAGCGCAACAGTGCCCAATCAGCCCCAGCATTTT; v_call: TRBV7-8; d_call: .; clone_size: .; cdr3_length: 14; j_call: TRBJ1-5
cdr3_aa: CASSPTGSTDTQYF; cdr3_nt: TGCGCCAGCAGCCCAACAGGGTCCACAGATACGCAGTATTTT; v_call: TRBV5-1; d_call: .; clone_size: .; cdr3_length: 14; j_call: TRBJ2-3
cdr3_aa: CASSLDGLAGWETQYF; cdr3_nt: TGCGCCAGCAGCTTGGACGGACTAGCGGGTTGGGAGACCCAGTACTTC; v_call: TRBV5-1; d_call: TRBD2; clone_size: .; cdr3_length: 16; j_call: TRBJ2-5
cdr3_aa: CASSRQGSYGYTF; cdr3_nt: TGTGCCAGCAGTAGACAGGGGAGCTATGGCTACACCTTC; v_call: TRBV6-1; d_call: TRBD1; clone_size: .; cdr3_length: 13; j_call: TRBJ1-2
cdr3_aa: CASLPGLTGELFF; cdr3_nt: TGTGCCAGTTTACCAGGGCTCACCGGGGAGCTGTTTTTT; v_call: TRBV11-2; d_call: .; clone_size: .; cdr3_length: 13; j_call: TRBJ2-2
cdr3_aa: CASNVASSPYNEQFF; cdr3_nt: TGCGCCAGCAACGTAGCGAGCTCCCCCTACAATGAGCAGTTCTTC; v_call: TRBV5-1; d_call: .; clone_size: .; cdr3_length: 15; j_call: TRBJ2-1
cdr3_aa: CASSHRAQDSPLHF; cdr3_nt: TGTGCCAGCAGCCACAGGGCACAGGATTCACCCCTCCACTTT; v_call: TRBV7-3; d_call: .; clone_size: .; cdr3_length: 14; j_call: TRBJ1-6
cdr3_aa: CASSLAGLSNQPQHF; cdr3_nt: TGCGCCAGCAGCTTGGCGGGCCTTAGCAATCAGCCCCAGCATTTT; v_call: TRBV5-1; d_call: .; clone_size: .; cdr3_length: 15; j_call: TRBJ1-5
cdr3_aa: CASSGRGQGWAYEQYF; cdr3_nt: TGCGCCAGCAGCGGCCGGGGCCAGGGGTGGGCCTACGAGCAGTACTTC; v_call: TRBV5-1; d_call: .; clone_size: .; cdr3_length: 16; j_call: TRBJ2-7
cdr3_aa: CASSFLSGVGYTF; cdr3_nt: TGTGCCAGCAGTTTTCTCTCAGGGGTTGGCTACACCTTC; v_call: TRBV6-5; d_call: .; clone_size: .; cdr3_length: 13; j_call: TRBJ1-2
cdr3_aa: CASSLFNSDGELFF; cdr3_nt: TGCGCCAGCAGCTTGTTCAACTCGGACGGGGAGCTGTTTTTT; v_call: TRBV5-1; d_call: .; clone_size: once; cdr3_length: 14; j_call: TRBJ2-2
cdr3_aa: CASSLGNIGTGKKGKLFF; cdr3_nt: TGTGCCAGCAGCTTAGGAAATATTGGGACAGGGAAAAAAGGGAAGCTGTTTTTT; v_call: TRBV7-2; d_call: TRBD1; clone_size: .; cdr3_length: 18; j_call: TRBJ2-2
cdr3_aa: CASSTTVRNQPQHF; cdr3_nt: TGTGCCAGCAGTACGACAGTGCGGAATCAGCCCCAGCATTTT; v_call: TRBV28; d_call: .; clone_size: .; cdr3_length: 14; j_call: TRBJ1-5
cdr3_aa: CASSLGVTDRRLQPQHF; cdr3_nt: TGTGCCAGCAGCTTAGGGGTGACGGACAGGCGCCTTCAGCCCCAGCATTTT; v_call: TRBV7-9; d_call: TRBD1; clone_size: .; cdr3_length: 17; j_call: TRBJ1-5
cdr3_aa: CASSLGTTRVEQYF; cdr3_nt: TGTGCCAGCAGCTTGGGCACCACCCGGGTAGAGCAGTACTTC; v_call: TRBV7-9; d_call: .; clone_size: once; cdr3_length: 14; j_call: TRBJ2-7
cdr3_aa: CASSFLDRGGEKLFF; cdr3_nt: TGTGCCAGCAGTTTTCTGGATCGGGGCGGGGAAAAACTGTTTTTT; v_call: TRBV28; d_call: .; clone_size: .; cdr3_length: 15; j_call: TRBJ1-4
cdr3_aa: CASSLYPRSYEQYF; cdr3_nt: TGTGCCAGCAGCTTGTACCCTCGCTCCTACGAGCAGTACTTC; v_call: TRBV5-5; d_call: .; clone_size: .; cdr3_length: 14; j_call: TRBJ2-7
cdr3_aa: CASVGGVNQPQHF; cdr3_nt: TGTGCCAGCGTTGGGGGTGTCAATCAGCCCCAGCATTTT; v_call: TRBV2; d_call: .; clone_size: once; cdr3_length: 13; j_call: TRBJ1-5
cdr3_aa: CAGGWVQQETQYF; cdr3_nt: TGTGCCGGGGGATGGGTTCAGCAAGAGACCCAGTACTTC; v_call: TRBV5-4; d_call: .; clone_size: .; cdr3_length: 13; j_call: TRBJ2-5
cdr3_aa: CASSYPPNTEAFF; cdr3_nt: TGTGCCAGCAGTTACCCTCCGAACACTGAAGCTTTCTTT; v_call: TRBV6-6; d_call: .; clone_size: .; cdr3_length: 13; j_call: TRBJ1-1
cdr3_aa: CASSFMGGQETQYF; cdr3_nt: TGTGCCAGCAGTTTCATGGGCGGACAAGAGACCCAGTACTTC; v_call: TRBV6-6; d_call: .; clone_size: .; cdr3_length: 14; j_call: TRBJ2-5
cdr3_aa: CASRQGAHEQYF; cdr3_nt: TGTGCCAGCCGACAGGGGGCCCACGAGCAGTACTTC; v_call: TRBV7-2; d_call: TRBD1; clone_size: .; cdr3_length: 12; j_call: TRBJ2-7
cdr3_aa: CASSLGGWGTNEKLFF; cdr3_nt: TGTGCCAGCAGCTTAGGAGGTTGGGGCACTAATGAAAAACTGTTTTTT; v_call: TRBV7-2; d_call: .; clone_size: .; cdr3_length: 16; j_call: TRBJ1-4
cdr3_aa: CASSDGLAGPTDTQYF; cdr3_nt: TGTGCCAGCAGTGATGGACTAGCGGGACCCACGGATACGCAGTATTTT; v_call: TRBV25-1; d_call: TRBD2; clone_size: .; cdr3_length: 16; j_call: TRBJ2-3
cdr3_aa: CASRRDGAYEQYF; cdr3_nt: TGTGCCAGCAGGAGGGACGGTGCCTACGAGCAGTACTTC; v_call: TRBV2; d_call: .; clone_size: .; cdr3_length: 13; j_call: TRBJ2-7